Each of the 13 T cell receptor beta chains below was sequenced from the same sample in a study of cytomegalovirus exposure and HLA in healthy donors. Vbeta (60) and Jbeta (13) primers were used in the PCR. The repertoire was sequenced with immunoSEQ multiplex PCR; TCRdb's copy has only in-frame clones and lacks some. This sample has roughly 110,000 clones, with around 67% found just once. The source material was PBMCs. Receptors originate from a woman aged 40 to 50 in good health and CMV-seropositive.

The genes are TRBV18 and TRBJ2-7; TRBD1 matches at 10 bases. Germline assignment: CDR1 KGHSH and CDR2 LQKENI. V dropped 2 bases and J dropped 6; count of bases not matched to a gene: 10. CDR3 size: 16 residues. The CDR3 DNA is TGTGCCAGCTCACCATCACCGGGACAGGGGTCTTTCGAGCAGTACTTC. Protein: CASSPSPGQGSFEQYF.

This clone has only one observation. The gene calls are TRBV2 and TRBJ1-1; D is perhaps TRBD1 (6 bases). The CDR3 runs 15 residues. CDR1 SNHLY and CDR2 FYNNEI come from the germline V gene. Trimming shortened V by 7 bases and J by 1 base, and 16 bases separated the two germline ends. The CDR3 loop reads CASTQRGTTNTEAFF. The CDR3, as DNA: TGTGCCAGCACCCAAAGGGGGACCACGAACACTGAAGCTTTCTTT.

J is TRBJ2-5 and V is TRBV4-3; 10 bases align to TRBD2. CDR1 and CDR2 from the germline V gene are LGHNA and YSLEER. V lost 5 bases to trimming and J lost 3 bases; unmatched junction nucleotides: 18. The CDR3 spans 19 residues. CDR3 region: CASSARVPTSGDPKETQYF. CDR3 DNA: TGCGCCAGCAGCGCGCGTGTTCCCACTAGCGGGGACCCTAAAGAGACCCAGTACTTC.

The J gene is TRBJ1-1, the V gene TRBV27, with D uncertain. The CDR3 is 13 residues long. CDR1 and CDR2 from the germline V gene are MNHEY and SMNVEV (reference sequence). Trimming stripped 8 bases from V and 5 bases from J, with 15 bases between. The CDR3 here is CASSPVGRTEAFF. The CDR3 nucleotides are TGTGCCAGCTCGCCTGTAGGGAGGACTGAAGCTTTCTTT.

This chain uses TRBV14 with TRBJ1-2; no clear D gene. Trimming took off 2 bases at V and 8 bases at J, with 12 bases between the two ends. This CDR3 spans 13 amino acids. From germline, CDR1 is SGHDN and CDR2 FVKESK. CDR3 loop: CASSQPLGSGYTF. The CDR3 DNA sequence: TGTGCCAGCAGCCAACCGTTGGGTAGCGGCTACACCTTC.

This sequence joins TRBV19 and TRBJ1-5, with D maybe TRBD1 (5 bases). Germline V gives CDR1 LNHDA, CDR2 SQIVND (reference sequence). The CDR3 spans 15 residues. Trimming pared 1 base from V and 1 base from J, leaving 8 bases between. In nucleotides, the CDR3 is TGTGCCAGTAGTATAGGTGGGGCGAGCAATCAGCCCCAGCATTTT. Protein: CASSIGGASNQPQHF.

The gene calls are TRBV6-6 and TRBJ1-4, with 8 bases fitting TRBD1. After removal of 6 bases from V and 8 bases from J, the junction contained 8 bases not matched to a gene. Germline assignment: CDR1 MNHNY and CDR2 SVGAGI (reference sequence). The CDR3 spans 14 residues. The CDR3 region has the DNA TGTGCCAGCAGCCTGACAGGGGATAACGAAAAACTGTTTTTT. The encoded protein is CASSLTGDNEKLFF.

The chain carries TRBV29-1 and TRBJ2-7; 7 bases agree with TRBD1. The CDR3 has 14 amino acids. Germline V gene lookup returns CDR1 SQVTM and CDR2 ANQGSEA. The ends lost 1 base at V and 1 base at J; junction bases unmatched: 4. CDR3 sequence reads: CSVEGAGGSYEQYF. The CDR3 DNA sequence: TGCAGCGTTGAAGGGGCAGGGGGTTCCTACGAGCAGTACTTC.

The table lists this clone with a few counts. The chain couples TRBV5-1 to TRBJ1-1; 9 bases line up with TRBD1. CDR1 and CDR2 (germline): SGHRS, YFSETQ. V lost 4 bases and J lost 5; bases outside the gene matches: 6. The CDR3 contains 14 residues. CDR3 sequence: CASSLDRGQTEAFF. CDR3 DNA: TGCGCCAGCAGCCTGGACAGGGGTCAAACTGAAGCTTTCTTT.

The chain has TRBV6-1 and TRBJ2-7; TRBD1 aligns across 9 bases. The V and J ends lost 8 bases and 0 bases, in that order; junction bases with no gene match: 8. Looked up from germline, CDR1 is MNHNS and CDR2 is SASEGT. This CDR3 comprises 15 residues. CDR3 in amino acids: CASGRGQGSSYEQYF. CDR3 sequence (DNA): TGTGCCAGCGGAAGGGGACAGGGAAGCTCCTACGAGCAGTACTTC.

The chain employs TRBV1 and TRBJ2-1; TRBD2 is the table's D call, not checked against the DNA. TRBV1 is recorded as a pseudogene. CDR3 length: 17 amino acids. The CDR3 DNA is TGCACCAGCAGCCAAGATCAGACTAGCGGGGGGGAAAATGAGCAGTTCTTC. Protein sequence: CTSSQDQTSGGENEQFF.

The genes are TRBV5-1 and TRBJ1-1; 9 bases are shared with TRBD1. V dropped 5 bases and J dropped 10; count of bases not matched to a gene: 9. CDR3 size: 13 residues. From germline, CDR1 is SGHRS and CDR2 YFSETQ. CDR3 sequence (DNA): TGCGCCAGCAGTAGGACCGGGACAGGGAGAGCTTTCTTT. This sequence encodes CASSRTGTGRAFF.

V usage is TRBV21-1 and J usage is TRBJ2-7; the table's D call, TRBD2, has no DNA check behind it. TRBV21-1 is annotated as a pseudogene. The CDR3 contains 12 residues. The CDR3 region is CASSRDLIEQYF. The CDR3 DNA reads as TGTGCCAGCAGCCGGGATCTTATCGAGCAGTACTTC.